Presented here are 22 T cell receptor beta chains from one specimen sequenced in a study of shared clonotypes between healthy human individuals. Measured with immunoSEQ multiplex PCR; TCRdb has only the in-frame clones, and not every one. This table holds approximately 1,000,000 clones, about 84% found once. The sequencing input was memory CD4+ T cells from PBMCs. Subset meaning: CD45RA-negative fraction. The receptors here all came from a man aged 18 to 29 in good health. Some clones in this sample may be carry-over from other donors' samples.

The rearrangement links TRBV5-6 to TRBJ1-2; D call uncertain. The CDR3 spans 13 residues. V lost 4 bases and J 2 bases, leaving 9 bases between the germline ends. The germline V gene has CDR1 SGHDT and CDR2 YYEEEE. DNA of the CDR3: TGTGCCAGCAGCCTCGAACGAAACTATGGCTACACCTTC. This translates into CASSLERNYGYTF.

The chain uses TRBV7-2 and TRBJ2-2; D not resolved. The germline V gene encodes CDR1 SGHTA and CDR2 FQGNSA. The CDR3 length is 13 residues. The V gene lost 5 bases and the J gene lost 5 bases, with 9 bases spanning the gap. Here the CDR3 DNA reads TGTGCCAGCAGCCCCCAAAAGACCGGGGAGCTGTTTTTT. This sequence encodes CASSPQKTGELFF.

For this clone: This CDR3 is also generated by other DNA sequences in the sample. V gene TRBV29-1 combines with J gene TRBJ2-3, with D uncertain. From germline, CDR1 is SQVTM and CDR2 ANQGSEA. CDR3 length equals 14 residues. Trimming left V 3 bases short and J 0 bases short, with 10 bases between. Written as DNA, the CDR3 is TGCAGCGTTGAGGGCGGTCCTAGCACAGATACGCAGTATTTT. Encoded protein: CSVEGGPSTDTQYF.

CDR3 sequence reads: CASSLGREVGTDTQYF. In nucleotides, the CDR3 is TGTGCCAGCAGCTTAGGGCGGGAGGTCGGCACAGATACGCAGTATTTT. The chain joins TRBV7-9 to TRBJ2-3; 8 nucleotides line up with TRBD2. V lost 1 base and J lost 1; bases outside the gene matches: 4. In germline, CDR1 is SEHNR, CDR2 FQNEAQ (reference sequence). CDR3 length: 16 residues.

The chain has TRBV6-5 and TRBJ2-5, with D possibly TRBD1 on 5 matching bases. This CDR3 has 13 amino acids. Germline V lookup: CDR1 MNHEY, CDR2 SVGAGI. V was clipped by 1 base and J by 5 bases, with 8 bases between them. The CDR3 coding sequence is TGTGCCAGCAGTTACTTTAGGGGCGAGACCCAGTACTTC. It specifies CASSYFRGETQYF.

The chain combines TRBV7-2 with TRBJ1-2; 9 bases are a match to TRBD1. With 4 bases clipped from V and 7 bases from J, the junction kept 13 bases outside the gene matches. Germline V gives CDR1 SGHTA, CDR2 FQGNSA. This CDR3 spans 16 amino acids. The CDR3 DNA follows: TGTGCCAGCAGCTCGGGACAGGGTTGGATCTTGGCTGGCTACACCTTC. This gives the protein CASSSGQGWILAGYTF.

The chain joins TRBV7-8 to TRBJ2-1; 8 bases align to TRBD2. V trimming: 5 bases; J trimming: 3 bases; junction bases outside the gene matches: 6. Per the germline V gene, CDR1 is SGHVS and CDR2 is FQNEAQ. The CDR3 totals 15 residues. This chain's CDR3 is CASSPQRENYNEQFF. The DNA of the CDR3 is TGTGCCAGCAGCCCCCAGCGGGAGAACTACAATGAGCAGTTCTTC.

This chain links TRBV7-2 with TRBJ2-7; 7 bases agree with TRBD2. The V and J ends lost 4 bases and 4 bases, in that order; junction bases with no gene match: 7. CDR3 size: 14 residues. Germline CDR1 is SGHTA and CDR2 is FQGNSA. Here the CDR3 reads CASSSRLAVYEQYF. CDR3 nucleotide sequence: TGTGCCAGCAGCTCCAGACTAGCCGTATACGAGCAGTACTTC.

The chain couples TRBV14 to TRBJ2-7; 8 bases line up with TRBD1. V lost 4 bases, J lost 0 bases, and 2 bases stayed unmatched. CDR1 SGHDN and CDR2 FVKESK come from the germline V gene. There are 14 residues in the CDR3. CDR3 sequence reads: CASSRGTGSYEQYF. As DNA, the CDR3 is TGTGCCAGCAGCCGAGGGACAGGCTCCTACGAGCAGTACTTC.

Notes on this clone: The same CDR3 is also encoded by other DNA sequences in this sample. The chain uses TRBV28 and TRBJ1-1, with TRBD1 as a possible D gene (6 bases). This CDR3 spans 14 amino acids. Germline loops: CDR1 MDHEN, CDR2 SYDVKM. V lost 4 bases to trimming and J lost 0 bases, with 9 bases between them. CDR3 DNA sequence: TGTGCCAGCAGTTCAACAGGGCTGAACACTGAAGCTTTCTTT. Its translation: CASSSTGLNTEAFF.

V gene TRBV2 combines with J gene TRBJ2-1; D is uncertain. This CDR3 spans 13 amino acids. V lost 3 bases and J lost 6, with 9 bases in between. The germline CDR1 and CDR2 sequences are SNHLY and FYNNEI. This CDR3 reads CASSEEAPNEQFF. The CDR3 DNA sequence: TGTGCCAGCAGTGAGGAAGCTCCCAATGAGCAGTTCTTC. The full variable domain, its missing parts supplied by reference TRBV2 and TRBJ2-1, is EPEVTQTPSHQVTQMGQEVILRCVPISNHLYFYWYRQILGQKVEFLVSFYNNEISEKSEIFDDQFSVERPDGSNFTLKIRSTKLEDSAMYFCASSEEAPNEQFFGPGTRLTVL.

The chain is built from TRBV9 and TRBJ2-7; no firm D call. The length of the CDR3 is 19 residues. Germline V lookup: CDR1 SGDLS, CDR2 YYNGEE. V was trimmed by 0 bases and J by 0 bases, leaving 22 bases between them. CDR3: CASSVVVGPRCLVSYEQYF. The CDR3 DNA sequence: TGTGCCAGCAGCGTAGTGGTAGGTCCCCGCTGCCTAGTCTCCTACGAGCAGTACTTC.

This clone has only one observation. The chain links TRBV5-4 to TRBJ2-2; 11 bases align to TRBD2. The CDR3 sequence is 16 residues long. Losses at the gene ends were 1 base for V and 5 bases for J; bases not matched to a gene: 4. Germline V gives CDR1 SGHNT, CDR2 YYREEE (reference sequence). The CDR3: CASSLPLAGATGELFF. CDR3 bases: TGTGCCAGCAGCTTGCCACTAGCGGGAGCGACCGGGGAGCTGTTTTTT.

The rearrangement links TRBV7-3 to TRBJ2-5, with TRBD2 matching over 7 bases. The CDR3 runs 13 residues. The germline CDR1 and CDR2 sequences are SGHTA and FQGTGA. Trimming cost V 5 bases and J 5 bases; bases outside gene matches: 5. CDR3 nucleotides: TGTGCCAGCAGCCCAGGGAGGGACGAGACCCAGTACTTC. Translation: CASSPGRDETQYF.

The rearrangement uses TRBV19 and TRBJ2-1, with TRBD1 identical over 7 bases. Germline-derived CDR1 and CDR2 are LNHDA and SQIVND (reference sequence). After removal of 7 bases from V and 4 bases from J, the junction contained 10 bases not matched to a gene. CDR3 size: 15 residues. The CDR3 nucleotides are TGTGCCAGTACCCCAACAGGGGTTACTTACAATGAGCAGTTCTTC. Encoded protein: CASTPTGVTYNEQFF.

This clone has just a few counts. This chain links TRBV18 with TRBJ2-2; D remains ambiguous. V was trimmed by 0 bases and J by 8 bases, leaving 7 bases between them. This CDR3 comprises 13 residues. Germline assignment: CDR1 KGHSH and CDR2 LQKENI. CDR3 loop: CASSPPSQGELFF. For the CDR3, the DNA is TGTGCCAGCTCACCACCTTCTCAAGGGGAGCTGTTTTTT.

In its sample, this clone was seen a few times. Other DNA sequences in the sample encode the same CDR3. V usage is TRBV6-1 and J usage is TRBJ1-1; no clear D gene. The CDR3 totals 13 residues. Trimming removed 3 bases at V and 4 bases at J, with 9 bases between. CDR1 and CDR2 (germline): MNHNS, SASEGT. The DNA for the CDR3 is TGTGCCAGCAGTGAGGAGGGAGGCACTGAAGCTTTCTTT. Its protein product is CASSEEGGTEAFF.

This rearrangement joins TRBV25-1 to TRBJ2-3; TRBD2 matches 9 bases. This CDR3 comprises 17 residues. Germline assignment: CDR1 MGHDK and CDR2 SYGVNS. The junction had 5 bases not matched to a gene; V was cut back by 1 base and J by 0 bases. The CDR3, as DNA: TGTGCCAGCAGTGAATTGGCTAGCGGGGTTAGCACAGATACGCAGTATTTT. Amino acid sequence: CASSELASGVSTDTQYF. The full variable domain, with the rest looked up from reference TRBV25-1 and TRBJ2-3, is EADIYQTPRYLVIGTGKKITLECSQTMGHDKMYWYQQDPGMELHLIHYSYGVNSTEKGDLSSESTVSRIRTEHFPLTLESARPSHTSQYLCASSELASGVSTDTQYFGPGTRLTVL.

Turning to this clone: The junction departs from germline at one end; a sequencing error may be responsible. The sample carries other DNA sequences with the same CDR3. The genes are TRBV5-6 and TRBJ2-7; D might be TRBD1 (6 bases). The CDR3 loop spans 13 amino acids. Germline CDR1 reads SGHDT; CDR2 reads YYEEEE. The CDR3 DNA follows: TGTGCCAGCAGTTTGGACAGAGCCTACGAGCAGTACTTC. This encodes CASSLDRAYEQYF.

Concerning this clone: The same CDR3 is also encoded by other DNA sequences in this sample. The chain is built from TRBV6-1 and TRBJ1-2; the D is unclear. The V and J ends lost 2 bases and 4 bases respectively, with 11 bases between them. The CDR3 extends over 14 amino acids. CDR1 MNHNS and CDR2 SASEGT come from the germline V gene. The CDR3 bases are TGTGCCAGCAGTGAATTCGGCAGAAGCTATGGCTACACCTTC. Translation gives CASSEFGRSYGYTF.

The DNA of the CDR3 is TGTGCCAGCAGTTACTCGCCAGGGGAACAGCCCCAGCATTTT. It translates to CASSYSPGEQPQHF. The chain carries TRBV6-6 and TRBJ1-5, with D perhaps matching TRBD1 (6 bases). V was cut by 0 bases and J by 7 bases, with 10 bases left in between. The CDR3 covers 14 residues. Germline V lookup: CDR1 MNHNY, CDR2 SVGAGI (reference sequence).

V is TRBV5-4 and J is TRBJ2-3; 12 bases are a match to TRBD2. This CDR3 has 16 residues. Losses at the gene ends were 4 bases for V and 5 bases for J; bases not matched to a gene: 8. Germline V CDR1 and CDR2: SGHNT, YYREEE (reference sequence). This CDR3 is CASSLRLAGDVDTQYF. DNA for the CDR3: TGTGCCAGCAGCCTGCGACTAGCGGGAGATGTAGATACGCAGTATTTT.